The rows below give T cell receptor beta chains drawn from one sample of a study of T-cell memory formation after mild COVID-19. Using its own MiXCR run on the 5' RACE reads, TCRdb lists one record per CDR3 protein. The sample has approximately 490,000 distinct CDR3 sequences, roughly 22% seen once. Sequenced sample: PBMCs or a T cell subset sorted from them (not recorded which). The source of these receptors is an adult woman who had mild COVID-19 (a few samples of this study predate the infection). Cell type and time point are not known. The CDR3 runs from the conserved cysteine through the conserved F or W. D genes are given only for firm matches. Clone sizes are given selectively: once, few, many, or a class where the clone is expanded.

v_gene,abundance,d_gene,j_gene,CDR3nt,CDR3aa
TRBV7-2,few,TRBD2,TRBJ2-3,TGTGCCAGCAGCCCCGGACTAGCGGGAGTGATTTTTGCAGATACGCAGTATTTT,CASSPGLAGVIFADTQYF
TRBV20-1,few,-,TRBJ2-3,TGCAGTGCCCTGCCGTGGGATACGCAGTATTTT,CSALPWDTQYF
TRBV13,-,-,TRBJ2-7,TGTGCCAGCAGCACAAAGGGGGGGGCCTACGAGCAGTACTTC,CASSTKGGAYEQYF
TRBV24-1,few,-,TRBJ2-2,TGTGCCACCAGTGATTTCGGCAACGCGAACACCGGGGAGCTGTTTTTT,CATSDFGNANTGELFF
TRBV7-2,-,-,TRBJ2-5,TGTGCCAGCAGCCCGTTTCTTCCGGAGGCCCAGTACTTC,CASSPFLPEAQYF
TRBV7-3,once,TRBD1,TRBJ2-5,TGTGCCAGCAGCTTACGAGGGGGCTTCCAAGAGACCCAGTACTTC,CASSLRGGFQETQYF
TRBV7-9,many,TRBD1,TRBJ2-1,TGTGCCAGCAACCTTGACACAGGGGGCGCCTACAATGAGCAGTTCTTC,CASNLDTGGAYNEQFF
TRBV29-1,-,-,TRBJ1-6,TGCAGCGTTGGCAGTGGTTATAATTCACCCCTCCACTTT,CSVGSGYNSPLHF
TRBV6-2/TRBV6-3,-,-,TRBJ2-5,TGTGCCAGCAGTTACGTCAGTCAAGAGACCCAGTACTTC,CASSYVSQETQYF
TRBV7-8,-,-,TRBJ2-7,TGTGCCAGCAGCCAAAGCGGGCTAAGGGACGAGCAGTACTTC,CASSQSGLRDEQYF
TRBV7-7,-,-,TRBJ2-2,TGTGCCAGCAGCTCAAATGGGGAGACCGGGGAGCTTTTTTTT,CASSSNGETGELFF
TRBV12-3/TRBV12-4,few,-,TRBJ1-1,TGTGCCAGCAGTGGGGCTTGGAACACTGAAGCTTTCTTT,CASSGAWNTEAFF
TRBV5-1,-,TRBD2,TRBJ2-1,TGCGCCAGCAGCTATGGCGGGGGACCTATAGGAAGGGCCTACAATGAGCAGTTCTTC,CASSYGGGPIGRAYNEQFF
TRBV11-2,few,-,TRBJ2-1,TGTGCCAGCAGCTTCAGGGGCTATGAGCAGTTCTTC,CASSFRGYEQFF
TRBV12-3/TRBV12-4,few,-,TRBJ1-6,TGTGCCAGCAGAAATTCCTATAATTCACCCCTCCACTTT,CASRNSYNSPLHF
TRBV6-6,few,-,TRBJ1-1,TGTGCCAGCGGCTGGGAGAACACTGAAGCTTTCTTT,CASGWENTEAFF